This TCR beta chain was recovered during a study of blood T cell repertoires in COVID-19. Study-level background: COVID-19 samples collected from the United States, Italy and Spain covered acute and convalescent phases. The analysed material was cDNA or gDNA that came from T cells, B-cell-depleted T cells, or PBMCs.

The CDR3 spans 15 residues. Trimming shortened V by 0 bases and J by 0 bases, and 7 bases separated the two germline ends. Germline CDR1 reads SGHRS; CDR2 reads YFSETQ. Original analysis: Scientists estimated how many nucleated cells there were by amplifying reference gene primers. Only in-frame clones appear in the TCRdb table, and some are missing; sequencing was by immunoSEQ multiplex PCR. V and J calls and clone size are as listed in that table; D and trimming were resolved from the DNA. The data contain 71,000 or so clones, around 85% of them singletons. This receptor was identified in a man older than 75 in a cohort sampled during active COVID-19. The chain combines TRBV5-1 with TRBJ2-1, with D maybe TRBD2 (5 bases). The sample consisted of peripheral blood. The CDR3 sequence is CASSLAADSYNEQFF. In DNA form, the CDR3 reads TGCGCCAGCAGCTTGGCAGCGGACTCCTACAATGAGCAGTTCTTC. The full variable domain, with the rest looked up from reference TRBV5-1 and TRBJ2-1, is KAGVTQTPRYLIKTRGQQVTLSCSPISGHRSVSWYQQTPGQGLQFLFEYFSETQRNKGNFPGRFSGRQFSNSRSEMNVSTLELGDSALYLCASSLAADSYNEQFFGPGTRLTVL.